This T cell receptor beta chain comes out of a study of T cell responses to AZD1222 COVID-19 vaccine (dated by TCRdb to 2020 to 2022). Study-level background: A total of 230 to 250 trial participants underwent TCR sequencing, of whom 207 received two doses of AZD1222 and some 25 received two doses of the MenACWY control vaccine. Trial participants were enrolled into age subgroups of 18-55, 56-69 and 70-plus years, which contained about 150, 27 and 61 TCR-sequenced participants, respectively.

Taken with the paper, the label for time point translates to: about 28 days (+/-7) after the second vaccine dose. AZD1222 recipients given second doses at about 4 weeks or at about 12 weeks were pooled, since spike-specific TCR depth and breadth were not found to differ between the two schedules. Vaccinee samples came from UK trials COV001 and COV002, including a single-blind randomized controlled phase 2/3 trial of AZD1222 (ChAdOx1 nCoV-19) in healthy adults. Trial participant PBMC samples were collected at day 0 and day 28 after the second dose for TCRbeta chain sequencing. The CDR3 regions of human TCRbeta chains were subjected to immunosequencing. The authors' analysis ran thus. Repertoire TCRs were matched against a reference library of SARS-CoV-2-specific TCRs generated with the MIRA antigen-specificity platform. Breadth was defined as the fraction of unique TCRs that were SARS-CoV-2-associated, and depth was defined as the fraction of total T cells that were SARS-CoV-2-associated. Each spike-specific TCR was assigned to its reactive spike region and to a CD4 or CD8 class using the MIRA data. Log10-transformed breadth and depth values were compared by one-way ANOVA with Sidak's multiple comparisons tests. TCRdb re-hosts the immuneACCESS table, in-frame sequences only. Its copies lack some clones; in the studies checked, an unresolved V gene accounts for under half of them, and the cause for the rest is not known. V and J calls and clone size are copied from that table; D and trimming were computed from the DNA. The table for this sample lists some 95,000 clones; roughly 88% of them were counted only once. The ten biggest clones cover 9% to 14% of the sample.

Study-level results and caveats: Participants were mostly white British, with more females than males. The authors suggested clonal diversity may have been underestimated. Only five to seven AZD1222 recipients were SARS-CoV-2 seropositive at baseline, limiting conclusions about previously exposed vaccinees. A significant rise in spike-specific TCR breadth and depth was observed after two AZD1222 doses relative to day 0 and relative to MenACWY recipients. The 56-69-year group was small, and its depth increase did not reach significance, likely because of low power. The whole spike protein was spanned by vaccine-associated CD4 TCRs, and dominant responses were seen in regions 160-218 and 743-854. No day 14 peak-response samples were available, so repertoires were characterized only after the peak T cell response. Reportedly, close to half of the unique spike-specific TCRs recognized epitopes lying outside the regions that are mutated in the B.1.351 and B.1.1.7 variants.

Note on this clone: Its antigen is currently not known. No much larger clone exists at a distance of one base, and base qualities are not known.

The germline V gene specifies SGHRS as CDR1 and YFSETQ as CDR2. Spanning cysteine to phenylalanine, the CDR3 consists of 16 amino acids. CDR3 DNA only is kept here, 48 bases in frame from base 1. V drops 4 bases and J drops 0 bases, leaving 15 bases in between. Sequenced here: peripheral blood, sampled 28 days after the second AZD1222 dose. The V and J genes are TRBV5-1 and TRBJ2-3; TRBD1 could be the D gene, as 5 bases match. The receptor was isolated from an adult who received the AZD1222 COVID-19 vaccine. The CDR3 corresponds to CASSLGHETSTDTQYF. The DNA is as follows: TGCGCCAGCAGCCTCGGACACGAAACAAGCACAGATACGCAGTATTTT.